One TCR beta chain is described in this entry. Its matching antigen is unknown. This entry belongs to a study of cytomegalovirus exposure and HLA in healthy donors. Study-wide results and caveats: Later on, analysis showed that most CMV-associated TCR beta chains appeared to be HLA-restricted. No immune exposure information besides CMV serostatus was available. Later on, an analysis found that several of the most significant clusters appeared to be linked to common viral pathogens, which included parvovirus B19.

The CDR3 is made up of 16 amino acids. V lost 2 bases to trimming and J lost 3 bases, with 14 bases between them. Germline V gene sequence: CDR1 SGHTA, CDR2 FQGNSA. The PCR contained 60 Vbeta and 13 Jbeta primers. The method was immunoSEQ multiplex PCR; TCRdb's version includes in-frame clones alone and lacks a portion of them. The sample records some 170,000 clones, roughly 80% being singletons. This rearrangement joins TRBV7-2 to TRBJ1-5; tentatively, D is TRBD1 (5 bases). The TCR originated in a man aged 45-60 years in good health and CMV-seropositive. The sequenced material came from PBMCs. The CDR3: CASSLQGYSNNQPQHF. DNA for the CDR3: TGTGCCAGCAGCTTACAGGGTTACTCCAACAATCAGCCCCAGCATTTT.